These T cell receptor beta chains were read from a single sample in a study of cytomegalovirus exposure and HLA in healthy donors. Sequenced by immunoSEQ multiplex PCR; TCRdb stores in-frame clones only, minus some. Of under 200,000 clones in the sample, around 80% were seen once. Material: PBMCs. The receptors shown here come from a man between 18 and 29 years old in good health and CMV-seronegative. The CDR3 runs from the conserved cysteine through the conserved F or W. Each record gives: V gene, D gene, J gene, clone size, CDR3 protein, CDR3 DNA. A D gene is named only where the DNA matches it firmly. Clone size, where shown, is once, few, many, or a class for clones that have expanded.

v_call: TRBV7-3; d_call: TRBD1; j_call: TRBJ2-1; clone_size: .; cdr3_aa: CASSSTGGHYPYSSYNEQFF; cdr3_nt: TGTGCCAGCAGCTCTACAGGGGGCCACTACCCCTATAGCTCCTACAATGAGCAGTTCTTC
v_call: TRBV11-3; d_call: .; j_call: TRBJ2-3; clone_size: few; cdr3_aa: CASSEGDLADTQYF; cdr3_nt: TGTGCCAGCAGCGAGGGAGATCTAGCAGATACGCAGTATTTT
v_call: TRBV19; d_call: .; j_call: TRBJ1-3; clone_size: .; cdr3_aa: CASSLEGSGNTIYF; cdr3_nt: TGTGCCAGTAGTCTGGAGGGGTCAGGAAACACCATATATTTT
v_call: TRBV28; d_call: .; j_call: TRBJ2-1; clone_size: .; cdr3_aa: CASSLGRGADEQFF; cdr3_nt: TGTGCCAGCAGTTTAGGCAGGGGGGCCGATGAGCAGTTCTTC
v_call: TRBV15; d_call: TRBD1; j_call: TRBJ2-7; clone_size: .; cdr3_aa: CATSITGTGGMQYF; cdr3_nt: TGTGCCACCAGCATCACCGGGACAGGGGGGATGCAGTACTTC
v_call: TRBV13; d_call: TRBD1; j_call: TRBJ1-1; clone_size: .; cdr3_aa: CASSLPGTANTEAFF; cdr3_nt: TGTGCCAGCAGCCTCCCCGGGACAGCGAACACTGAAGCTTTCTTT
v_call: TRBV5-1; d_call: TRBD1; j_call: TRBJ1-2; clone_size: .; cdr3_aa: CASSKGQGRGYGYTF; cdr3_nt: TGCGCCAGCAGCAAGGGACAGGGACGGGGCTATGGCTACACCTTC
v_call: TRBV7-2; d_call: .; j_call: TRBJ1-1; clone_size: .; cdr3_aa: CASSLEPPTEAFF; cdr3_nt: TGTGCCAGCAGCTTAGAGCCCCCCACTGAAGCTTTCTTT
v_call: TRBV9; d_call: TRBD1; j_call: TRBJ1-3; clone_size: .; cdr3_aa: CASSFQGARGNTIYF; cdr3_nt: TGTGCCAGCAGTTTCCAGGGGGCGAGGGGAAACACCATATATTTT
v_call: TRBV4-1; d_call: TRBD1; j_call: TRBJ1-5; clone_size: .; cdr3_aa: CASSQDGRGNQPQHF; cdr3_nt: TGCGCCAGCAGCCAAGATGGCAGGGGGAATCAGCCCCAGCATTTT
v_call: TRBV4-2; d_call: .; j_call: TRBJ2-1; clone_size: once; cdr3_aa: CASSQETGHLSSYNEQFF; cdr3_nt: TGTGCCAGCAGCCAAGAGACGGGACACCTGAGCTCCTACAATGAGCAGTTCTTC
v_call: TRBV28; d_call: TRBD1; j_call: TRBJ1-3; clone_size: once; cdr3_aa: CASSLGTEGTIYF; cdr3_nt: TGTGCCAGCAGTTTAGGGACAGAAGGGACCATATATTTT
v_call: TRBV7-2; d_call: .; j_call: TRBJ1-5; clone_size: .; cdr3_aa: CASSLRGNQPQHF; cdr3_nt: TGTGCCAGCAGCTTACGGGGGAATCAGCCCCAGCATTTT
v_call: TRBV7-9; d_call: .; j_call: TRBJ1-1; clone_size: .; cdr3_aa: CASTKSGGSGYTEAFF; cdr3_nt: TGTGCCAGCACCAAAAGCGGGGGGAGTGGGTACACTGAAGCTTTCTTT
v_call: TRBV7-9; d_call: TRBD1; j_call: TRBJ1-4; clone_size: .; cdr3_aa: CASSYGQGGEKLFF; cdr3_nt: TGTGCCAGCAGCTACGGACAGGGTGGCGAAAAACTGTTTTTT
v_call: TRBV15; d_call: .; j_call: TRBJ2-3; clone_size: .; cdr3_aa: CATSREDMAMAQDTQYF; cdr3_nt: TGTGCCACCAGCAGAGAAGACATGGCGATGGCGCAGGATACGCAGTATTTT
v_call: TRBV27; d_call: TRBD1; j_call: TRBJ2-7; clone_size: few; cdr3_aa: CASSPRRQGSIKTYEQYF; cdr3_nt: TGTGCCAGCAGTCCACGCCGACAGGGAAGTATCAAGACCTACGAGCAGTACTTC
v_call: TRBV7-3; d_call: .; j_call: TRBJ1-5; clone_size: .; cdr3_aa: CASSLERGQPQHF; cdr3_nt: TGTGCCAGCAGCTTAGAACGAGGTCAGCCCCAGCATTTT
v_call: TRBV5-6; d_call: TRBD1; j_call: TRBJ2-7; clone_size: .; cdr3_aa: CASSLDRGASYEQYF; cdr3_nt: TGTGCCAGCAGCCTAGACAGGGGGGCATCCTACGAGCAGTACTTC
v_call: TRBV2; d_call: .; j_call: TRBJ2-5; clone_size: .; cdr3_aa: CASRSYRAQQETQYF; cdr3_nt: TGTGCCAGCAGGTCCTACAGGGCCCAACAAGAGACCCAGTACTTC
v_call: TRBV5-1; d_call: TRBD2; j_call: TRBJ2-1; clone_size: .; cdr3_aa: CASTGLAGVQGEQFF; cdr3_nt: TGCGCCAGCACGGGACTAGCGGGAGTTCAAGGTGAGCAGTTCTTC
v_call: TRBV19; d_call: TRBD1; j_call: TRBJ2-2; clone_size: .; cdr3_aa: CASSLQGTGTGELFF; cdr3_nt: TGTGCCAGTAGCTTACAGGGGACGGGGACCGGGGAGCTGTTTTTT
v_call: TRBV18; d_call: .; j_call: TRBJ2-7; clone_size: .; cdr3_aa: CASSPREGVYEQYF; cdr3_nt: TGTGCCAGCTCACCCAGGGAGGGGGTCTACGAGCAGTACTTC
v_call: TRBV30; d_call: TRBD1; j_call: TRBJ1-6; clone_size: .; cdr3_aa: CAWSRGPRDSPLHF; cdr3_nt: TGTGCCTGGTCCAGGGGGCCGCGGGATTCACCCCTCCACTTT
v_call: TRBV7-9; d_call: .; j_call: TRBJ2-3; clone_size: .; cdr3_aa: CASSMPTGTDTQYF; cdr3_nt: TGTGCCAGCAGCATGCCCACAGGCACAGATACGCAGTATTTT
v_call: TRBV15; d_call: .; j_call: TRBJ1-5; clone_size: .; cdr3_aa: CATSREGHSNQPQHF; cdr3_nt: TGTGCCACCAGCAGAGAGGGGCATAGCAATCAGCCCCAGCATTTT
v_call: TRBV21-1; d_call: .; j_call: TRBJ2-7; clone_size: .; cdr3_aa: CASSHLRGRLGYEQYF; cdr3_nt: TGTGCCAGCAGTCACCTGCGGGGCAGGTTGGGCTACGAGCAGTACTTC
v_call: TRBV6-5; d_call: TRBD1; j_call: TRBJ2-3; clone_size: .; cdr3_aa: CASSSGTGVTDTQYF; cdr3_nt: TGTGCCAGCAGTTCCGGGACAGGGGTCACAGATACGCAGTATTTT
v_call: TRBV5-4; d_call: .; j_call: TRBJ2-2; clone_size: .; cdr3_aa: CASSWEQGITGELFF; cdr3_nt: TGTGCCAGCAGCTGGGAGCAGGGGATCACCGGGGAGCTGTTTTTT
v_call: TRBV7-9; d_call: .; j_call: TRBJ2-2; clone_size: .; cdr3_aa: CASSLFPQGGMGELFF; cdr3_nt: TGTGCCAGCAGCTTATTCCCCCAGGGTGGCATGGGGGAGCTGTTTTTT
v_call: TRBV4-1; d_call: .; j_call: TRBJ1-1; clone_size: .; cdr3_aa: CASSPGGVLGMNTEAFF; cdr3_nt: TGCGCCAGCAGCCCTGGCGGGGTTCTTGGGATGAACACTGAAGCTTTCTTT
v_call: TRBV7-9; d_call: .; j_call: TRBJ1-1; clone_size: few; cdr3_aa: CASSWGGGEAFF; cdr3_nt: TGTGCCAGCAGCTGGGGTGGAGGTGAAGCTTTCTTT
v_call: TRBV6-1; d_call: .; j_call: TRBJ2-7; clone_size: .; cdr3_aa: CASSETPGFSYEQYF; cdr3_nt: TGTGCCAGCAGTGAAACCCCGGGGTTCTCCTACGAGCAGTACTTC
v_call: TRBV15; d_call: .; j_call: TRBJ2-7; clone_size: .; cdr3_aa: CATSNQVLRYEQYF; cdr3_nt: TGTGCCACCTCTAATCAGGTACTTCGCTACGAGCAGTACTTC
v_call: TRBV5-5; d_call: .; j_call: TRBJ2-7; clone_size: few; cdr3_aa: CASSLSGIGYEQYF; cdr3_nt: TGTGCCAGCAGCTTATCAGGGATTGGTTACGAGCAGTACTTC
v_call: TRBV6-6; d_call: .; j_call: TRBJ2-3; clone_size: .; cdr3_aa: CASSLQNTQYF; cdr3_nt: TGTGCCAGCAGTTTACAGAATACGCAGTATTTT
v_call: TRBV7-2; d_call: .; j_call: TRBJ2-1; clone_size: once; cdr3_aa: CASSGSPNNEQFF; cdr3_nt: TGTGCCAGCAGCGGGAGTCCGAACAATGAGCAGTTCTTC
v_call: TRBV25-1; d_call: TRBD1; j_call: TRBJ1-4; clone_size: .; cdr3_aa: CASSVNRGAPGHEKLFF; cdr3_nt: TGTGCCAGCAGTGTTAACAGGGGCGCTCCCGGACATGAAAAACTGTTTTTT
v_call: TRBV9; d_call: .; j_call: TRBJ1-6; clone_size: .; cdr3_aa: CASSVAGRPRDPLHF; cdr3_nt: TGTGCCAGCAGCGTAGCAGGGCGGCCCCGAGATCCCCTCCACTTT
v_call: TRBV28; d_call: .; j_call: TRBJ2-1; clone_size: .; cdr3_aa: CASSLLQGYNEQFF; cdr3_nt: TGTGCCAGCAGTTTATTACAGGGCTACAATGAGCAGTTCTTC
v_call: TRBV7-2; d_call: .; j_call: TRBJ1-5; clone_size: .; cdr3_aa: CASSLAPGQPQHF; cdr3_nt: TGTGCCAGCAGCTTAGCCCCAGGGCAGCCCCAGCATTTT
v_call: TRBV5-6; d_call: TRBD2; j_call: TRBJ2-1; clone_size: .; cdr3_aa: CASSWGLAEGSSYNEQFF; cdr3_nt: TGTGCCAGCAGTTGGGGACTAGCGGAGGGTAGCTCCTACAATGAGCAGTTCTTC
v_call: TRBV9; d_call: TRBD1; j_call: TRBJ2-7; clone_size: .; cdr3_aa: CASSKRQGSYEQYF; cdr3_nt: TGTGCCAGCAGCAAACGACAGGGTAGCTACGAGCAGTACTTC
v_call: TRBV4-3; d_call: .; j_call: TRBJ2-3; clone_size: .; cdr3_aa: CASSQPPGDTQYF; cdr3_nt: TGCGCCAGCAGCCAACCCCCGGGGGATACGCAGTATTTT
v_call: TRBV5-1; d_call: TRBD1; j_call: TRBJ1-2; clone_size: few; cdr3_aa: CASTVPGQGAGYTF; cdr3_nt: TGCGCCAGCACCGTTCCGGGACAGGGGGCTGGCTACACCTTC
v_call: TRBV14; d_call: .; j_call: TRBJ1-6; clone_size: few; cdr3_aa: CASSQVGGGYSPLHF; cdr3_nt: TGTGCCAGCAGCCAAGTTGGGGGGGGATACTCACCCCTCCACTTT
v_call: TRBV30; d_call: .; j_call: TRBJ2-7; clone_size: .; cdr3_aa: CAWGNPGGYRLYEQYF; cdr3_nt: TGTGCCTGGGGAAATCCAGGGGGGTATAGGCTCTACGAGCAGTACTTC
v_call: TRBV5-1; d_call: TRBD1; j_call: TRBJ2-4; clone_size: .; cdr3_aa: CASSLASGGLENIQYF; cdr3_nt: TGCGCCAGCAGCTTGGCTTCAGGGGGCTTGGAAAACATTCAGTACTTC
v_call: TRBV28; d_call: .; j_call: TRBJ1-4; clone_size: .; cdr3_aa: CASSRGNEKLFF; cdr3_nt: TGTGCCAGCAGTCGGGGGAATGAAAAACTGTTTTTT
v_call: TRBV19; d_call: .; j_call: TRBJ1-2; clone_size: once; cdr3_aa: CASSSQTNYGYTF; cdr3_nt: TGTGCCAGTAGTTCCCAGACTAACTATGGCTACACCTTC
v_call: TRBV10-3; d_call: TRBD1; j_call: TRBJ2-7; clone_size: .; cdr3_aa: CAISDPPRGQGEQYF; cdr3_nt: TGTGCCATCAGTGATCCTCCCCGCGGACAGGGCGAGCAGTACTTC
v_call: TRBV14; d_call: .; j_call: TRBJ1-1; clone_size: .; cdr3_aa: CASSPRAGLPPKAFF; cdr3_nt: TGTGCCAGCAGCCCACGTGCCGGGTTACCCCCGAAAGCTTTCTTT
v_call: TRBV29-1; d_call: TRBD2; j_call: TRBJ2-5; clone_size: .; cdr3_aa: CSVDGPGGQETQYF; cdr3_nt: TGCAGCGTTGATGGTCCGGGGGGGCAGGAGACCCAGTACTTC
v_call: TRBV27; d_call: .; j_call: TRBJ2-7; clone_size: .; cdr3_aa: CASSQRARRDEQYF; cdr3_nt: TGTGCCAGCAGTCAGAGGGCCCGACGCGACGAGCAGTACTTC
v_call: TRBV21-1; d_call: .; j_call: TRBJ2-1; clone_size: .; cdr3_aa: CASSKWPHPPNEQFF; cdr3_nt: TGTGCCAGCAGCAAATGGCCTCACCCTCCGAATGAGCAGTTCTTC
v_call: TRBV9; d_call: TRBD2; j_call: TRBJ2-7; clone_size: .; cdr3_aa: CASSVDGRFSYEQYF; cdr3_nt: TGTGCCAGCAGCGTAGACGGGAGGTTCTCCTACGAGCAGTACTTC
v_call: TRBV19; d_call: .; j_call: TRBJ2-2; clone_size: .; cdr3_aa: CASRSPGTKVVGGELFF; cdr3_nt: TGTGCCAGTAGGTCCCCCGGGACAAAAGTTGTTGGCGGGGAGCTGTTTTTT
v_call: TRBV5-6; d_call: TRBD1; j_call: TRBJ2-2; clone_size: .; cdr3_aa: CASSQLGQGALVNTGELFF; cdr3_nt: TGTGCCAGCAGCCAACTTGGACAGGGGGCGTTGGTGAACACCGGGGAGCTGTTTTTT
v_call: TRBV12-2; d_call: .; j_call: TRBJ2-7; clone_size: .; cdr3_aa: CASRLVRSSYEQYF; cdr3_nt: TGTGCAAGTCGCTTAGTTCGGTCCTCCTACGAGCAGTACTTC